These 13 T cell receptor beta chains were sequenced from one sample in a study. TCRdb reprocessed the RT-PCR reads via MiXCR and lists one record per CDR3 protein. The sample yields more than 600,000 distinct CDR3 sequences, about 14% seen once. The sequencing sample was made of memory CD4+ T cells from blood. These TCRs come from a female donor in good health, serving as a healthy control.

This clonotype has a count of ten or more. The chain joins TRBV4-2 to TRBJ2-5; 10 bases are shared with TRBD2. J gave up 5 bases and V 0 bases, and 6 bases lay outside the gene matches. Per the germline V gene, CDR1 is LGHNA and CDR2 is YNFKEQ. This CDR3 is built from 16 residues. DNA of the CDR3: TGTGCCAGCAGCCAAGACGCTAGCGGGAGTTTGGAGACCCAGTACTTC. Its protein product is CASSQDASGSLETQYF.

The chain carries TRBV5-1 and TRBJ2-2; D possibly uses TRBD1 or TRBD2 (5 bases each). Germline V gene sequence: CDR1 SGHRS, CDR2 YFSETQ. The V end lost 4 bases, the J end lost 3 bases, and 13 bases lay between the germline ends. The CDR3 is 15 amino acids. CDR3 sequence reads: CASSPAGTDTGELFF. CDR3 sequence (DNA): TGCGCCAGCAGCCCGGCAGGGACGGACACCGGGGAGCTGTTTTTT.

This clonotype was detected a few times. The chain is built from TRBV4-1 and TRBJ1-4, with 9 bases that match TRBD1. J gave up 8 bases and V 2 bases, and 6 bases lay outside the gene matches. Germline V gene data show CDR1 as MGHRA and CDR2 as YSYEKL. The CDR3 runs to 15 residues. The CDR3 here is CASSQTRTGEEKLFF. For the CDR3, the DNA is TGCGCCAGCAGCCAAACCCGGACAGGGGAAGAAAAACTGTTTTTT.

Here the CDR3 DNA reads TGTGCCACCAGTGGCCACAGGGATGGGGACTATGGCTACACCTTC. Translating gives CATSGHRDGDYGYTF. V and J are TRBV24-1 and TRBJ1-2; D may be TRBD1 (6 bases). Germline CDR1 reads KGHDR; CDR2 reads SFDVKD. The CDR3 consists of 15 residues. V gave up 5 bases and J gave up 3 bases, with 15 bases separating them.

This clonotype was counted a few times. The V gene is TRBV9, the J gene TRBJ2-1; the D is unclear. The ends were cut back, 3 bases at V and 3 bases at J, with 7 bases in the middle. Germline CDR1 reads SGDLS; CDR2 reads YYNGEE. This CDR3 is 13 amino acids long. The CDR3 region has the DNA TGTGCCAGCAGCGGGGTAGTCTACAATGAGCAGTTCTTC. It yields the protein CASSGVVYNEQFF. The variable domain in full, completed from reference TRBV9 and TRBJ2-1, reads DSGVTQTPKHLITATGQRVTLRCSPRSGDLSVYWYQQSLDQGLQFLIQYYNGEERAKGNILERFSAQQFPDLHSELNLSSLELGDSALYFCASSGVVYNEQFFGPGTRLTVL.

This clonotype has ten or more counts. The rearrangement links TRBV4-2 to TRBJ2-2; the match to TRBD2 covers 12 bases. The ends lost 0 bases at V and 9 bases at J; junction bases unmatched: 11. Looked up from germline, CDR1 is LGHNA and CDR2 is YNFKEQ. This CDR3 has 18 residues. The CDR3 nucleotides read TGTGCCAGCAGCCAAGATTTGGTTAGGCTAGCGGGAGGGAGGGAGCTGTTTTTT. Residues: CASSQDLVRLAGGRELFF.

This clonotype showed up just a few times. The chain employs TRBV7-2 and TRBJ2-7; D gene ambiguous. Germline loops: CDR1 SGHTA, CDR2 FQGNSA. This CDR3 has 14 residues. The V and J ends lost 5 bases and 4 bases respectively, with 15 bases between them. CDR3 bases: TGTGCCAGCAGCCCCAGCCCCCTAATGTACGAGCAGTACTTC. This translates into CASSPSPLMYEQYF.

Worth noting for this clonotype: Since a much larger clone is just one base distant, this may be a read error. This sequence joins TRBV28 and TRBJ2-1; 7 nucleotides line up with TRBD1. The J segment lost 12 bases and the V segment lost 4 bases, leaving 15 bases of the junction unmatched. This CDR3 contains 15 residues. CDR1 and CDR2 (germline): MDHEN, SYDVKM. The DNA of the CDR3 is TGTGCCAGCAGTTCCATCCCGGACAGGAATCTGGGGCAGTTCTTC. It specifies CASSSIPDRNLGQFF.

This CDR3 is CASSLAARADTQYF. The CDR3 nucleotides are TGCGCCAGCAGCTTGGCTGCCAGAGCAGATACGCAGTATTTT. The V gene is TRBV5-1, the J gene TRBJ2-3; D gene uncertain. The germline V gene encodes CDR1 SGHRS and CDR2 YFSETQ. This CDR3 has 14 amino acids. With 0 bases removed from V and 4 bases from J, the gap between germline ends came to 9 bases.

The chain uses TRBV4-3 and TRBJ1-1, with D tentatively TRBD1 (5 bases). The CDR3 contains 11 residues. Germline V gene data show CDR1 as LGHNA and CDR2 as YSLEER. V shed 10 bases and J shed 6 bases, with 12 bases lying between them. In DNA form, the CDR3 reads TGCGCCAACCCAGCGGGGGCTGAAGCTTTCTTT. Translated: CANPAGAEAFF.

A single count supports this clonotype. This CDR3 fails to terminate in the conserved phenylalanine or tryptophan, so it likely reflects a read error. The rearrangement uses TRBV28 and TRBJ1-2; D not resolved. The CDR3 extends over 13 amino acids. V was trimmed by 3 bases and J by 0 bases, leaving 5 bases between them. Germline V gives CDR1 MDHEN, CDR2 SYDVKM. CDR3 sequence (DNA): TGTGCCAGCAGTTTCACAGCTAACTATGGCTACACCCTC. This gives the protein CASSFTANYGYTL.

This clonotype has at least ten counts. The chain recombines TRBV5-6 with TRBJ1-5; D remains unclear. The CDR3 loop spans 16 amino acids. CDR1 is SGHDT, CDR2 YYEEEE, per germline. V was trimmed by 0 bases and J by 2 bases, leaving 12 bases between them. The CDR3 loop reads CASSLGDQAGNQPQHF. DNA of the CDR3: TGTGCCAGCAGCTTGGGTGACCAGGCGGGCAATCAGCCCCAGCATTTT.

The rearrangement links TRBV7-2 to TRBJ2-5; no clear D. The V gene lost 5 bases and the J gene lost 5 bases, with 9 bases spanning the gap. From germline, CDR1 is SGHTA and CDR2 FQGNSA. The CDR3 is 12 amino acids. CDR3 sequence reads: CASSAGRETQYF. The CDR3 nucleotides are TGTGCCAGCAGCGCCGGAAGGGAGACCCAGTACTTC.